Listed below are T cell receptor beta chains from one sample, sequenced in a study of neoadjuvant nivolumab and ipilimumab in lung cancer. The repertoire was sequenced with immunoSEQ multiplex PCR; TCRdb's copy has only in-frame clones and lacks some. The data show over 4,000 clones, with 73% seen just once and about 10% held by the top ten. The material sequenced was tumor tissue, taken after neoadjuvant nivolumab, alone or with ipilimumab, at or shortly before surgery. The receptors derive from an adult with non-small cell lung cancer. CDR3s include the opening cysteine and the closing phenylalanine or tryptophan. The D gene is left open where the match is weak. Rows give clone size only sometimes, using once, few, many, or a class for an expanded clone.

V	D	J	size	DNA	CDR3
TRBV11-3	TRBD1	TRBJ2-1	few	TGTGCCAGCAGCTTAGACAGGGGGCGCGACAATGAGCAGTTCTTC	CASSLDRGRDNEQFF
TRBV28	NA	TRBJ2-5	medium-sized	TGTGCCAGCAGTCTGGGAAACCAAGAGACCCAGTACTTC	CASSLGNQETQYF
TRBV28	NA	TRBJ2-5	few	TGTGCCTTAAGCGGGCAGTACCAAGAGACCCAGTACTTC	CALSGQYQETQYF
TRBV29-1	NA	TRBJ1-2	NA	TGCAGCGTTGGATCGGGGGTGAGGGTTGGCTACACCTTC	CSVGSGVRVGYTF
TRBV10-2	NA	TRBJ2-5	NA	TGCGCCAGCAGCCGCGGACAAGGGGAGACCCAGTACTTC	CASSRGQGETQYF
TRBV5-6	NA	TRBJ2-3	NA	TGTGCCAGCAGCTCACAGGGTATTGCAGATACGCAGTATTTT	CASSSQGIADTQYF
TRBV29-1	NA	TRBJ1-2	NA	TGCAGCGTTGAAGACAGGGAGGATGGCTACACCTTC	CSVEDREDGYTF
TRBV5-1	TRBD2	TRBJ2-3	NA	TGCGCCAGCAGCGGGACTAGCGGGGGTACAGATACGCAGTATTTT	CASSGTSGGTDTQYF
TRBV6-6	NA	TRBJ1-5	few	TGTGCCAGCAGTTCTACTGCAGGGATTCAGCCCCAGCATTTT	CASSSTAGIQPQHF
TRBV20-1	NA	TRBJ1-2	NA	TGCAGTGCTATCGGGGCGGGCGGCTACACCTTC	CSAIGAGGYTF
TRBV7-9	NA	TRBJ1-1	NA	TGTGCCAGCAGCTTAAGCGGATACACTGAAGCTTTCTTT	CASSLSGYTEAFF
TRBV6-5	NA	TRBJ1-1	NA	TGTGCCAGCGGGCCGACATTAGGGGCTGAAGCTTTCTTT	CASGPTLGAEAFF
TRBV7-2	TRBD1	TRBJ1-6	NA	TGTGCCAGCAGCTTAGGGACAGGGAATTCACCCCTCCACTTT	CASSLGTGNSPLHF
TRBV9	NA	TRBJ1-2	few	TGTGCCAGCAGCGTAGGTGGCAGAGCAAACTATGGCTACACCTTC	CASSVGGRANYGYTF
TRBV5-6	TRBD1	TRBJ1-6	once	TGTGCCAGCAGTCCGGGACAGGGACGGTCACCCCTCCACTTT	CASSPGQGRSPLHF
TRBV7-9	TRBD1	TRBJ1-1	NA	TGTGCCAGCAGCTTATGGACAGGCAAGAACACTGAAGCTTTCTTT	CASSLWTGKNTEAFF
TRBV15	NA	TRBJ1-6	NA	TGTGCCACCAGCAAAACGGGCACCACCTCACCCCTCCACTTT	CATSKTGTTSPLHF
TRBV7-2	NA	TRBJ1-1	once	TGTGCCAGCAGCTCACTGTATAAGCGCACTGAAGCTTTCTTT	CASSSLYKRTEAFF
TRBV5-1	NA	TRBJ2-5	NA	TGCGCCAGCAGCCCCGTGGGACGTTACCAAGAGACCCAGTACTTC	CASSPVGRYQETQYF
TRBV7-9	NA	TRBJ1-2	NA	TGTGCCAGCAGCCGGGGGGGTGACTATGGCTACACCTTC	CASSRGGDYGYTF
TRBV6-4	NA	TRBJ2-1	NA	TGTGCCAGCAGTGACTCCGGGGTGGCTGAGCAGTTCTTC	CASSDSGVAEQFF
TRBV7-9	NA	TRBJ2-7	NA	TGTGCCAGCAGCTTGGGCGGTGGCGAGCAGTACTTC	CASSLGGGEQYF